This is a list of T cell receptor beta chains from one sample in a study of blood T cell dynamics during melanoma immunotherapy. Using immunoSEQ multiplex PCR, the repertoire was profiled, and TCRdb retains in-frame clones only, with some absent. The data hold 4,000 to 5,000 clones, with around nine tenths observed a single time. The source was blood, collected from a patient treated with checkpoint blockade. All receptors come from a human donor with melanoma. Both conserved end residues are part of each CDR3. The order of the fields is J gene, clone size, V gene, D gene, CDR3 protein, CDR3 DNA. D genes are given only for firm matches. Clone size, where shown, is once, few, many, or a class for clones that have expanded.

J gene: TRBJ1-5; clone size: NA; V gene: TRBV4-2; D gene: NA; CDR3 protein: CASSQGGRGSGQPQHF; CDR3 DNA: TGTGCCAGCAGCCAAGGAGGACGAGGGAGCGGTCAGCCCCAGCATTTT
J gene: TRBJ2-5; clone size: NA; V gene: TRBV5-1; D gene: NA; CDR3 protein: CASSLSGGQGTQYF; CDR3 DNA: TGCGCCAGCAGCCTCTCAGGGGGGCAAGGGACCCAGTACTTC
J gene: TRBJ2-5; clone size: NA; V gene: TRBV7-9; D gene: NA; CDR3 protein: CATPGGRSSLETQYF; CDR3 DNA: TGTGCCACCCCTGGGGGCAGGAGTTCGTTGGAGACCCAGTACTTC
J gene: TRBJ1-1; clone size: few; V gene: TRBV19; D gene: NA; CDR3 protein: CASRQGRLPTFF; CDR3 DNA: TGTGCCAGTAGACAGGGACGGCTTCCCACTTTCTTT
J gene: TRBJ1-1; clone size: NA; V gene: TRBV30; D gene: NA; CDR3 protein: CAWKGNTEAFF; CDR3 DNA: TGTGCCTGGAAGGGAAACACTGAAGCTTTCTTT
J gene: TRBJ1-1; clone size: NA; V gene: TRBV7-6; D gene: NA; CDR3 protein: CASRPPPAVNTEAFF; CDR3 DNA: TGTGCCAGCCGGCCCCCCCCGGCGGTGAACACTGAAGCTTTCTTT
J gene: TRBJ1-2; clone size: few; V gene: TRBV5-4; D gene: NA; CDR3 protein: CASSLVGRGTYGYTF; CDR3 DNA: TGTGCCAGCAGCTTGGTAGGCCGGGGAACCTATGGCTACACCTTC
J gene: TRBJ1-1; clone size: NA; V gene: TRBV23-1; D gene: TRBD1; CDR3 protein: CASSQSQGGTEAFF; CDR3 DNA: TGCGCCAGCAGTCAAAGTCAGGGGGGAACTGAAGCTTTCTTT
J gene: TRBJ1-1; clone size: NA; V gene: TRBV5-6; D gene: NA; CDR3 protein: CASSLASLDRRTEAFF; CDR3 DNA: TGTGCCAGCAGCTTGGCAAGCCTGGACCGACGCACTGAAGCTTTCTTT
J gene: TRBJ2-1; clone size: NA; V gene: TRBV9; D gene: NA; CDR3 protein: CASSVVDSNEQFF; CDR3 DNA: TGTGCCAGCAGCGTAGTGGATAGCAATGAGCAGTTCTTC
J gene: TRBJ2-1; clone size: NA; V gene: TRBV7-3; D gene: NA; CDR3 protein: CASSLSSRNEQFF; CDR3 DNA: TGTGCCAGCAGCTTAAGTTCGAGGAATGAGCAGTTCTTC
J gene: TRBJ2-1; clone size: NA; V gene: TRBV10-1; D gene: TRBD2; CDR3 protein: CASSDEGLAERSYNEQFF; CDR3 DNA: TGCGCCAGCAGTGATGAGGGACTAGCGGAACGCTCCTACAATGAGCAGTTCTTC
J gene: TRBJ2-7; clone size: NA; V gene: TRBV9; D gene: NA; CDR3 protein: CASSVGDGTGGYF; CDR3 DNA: NA
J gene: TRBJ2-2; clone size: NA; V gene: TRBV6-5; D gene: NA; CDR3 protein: CASSYKASWNTGELFF; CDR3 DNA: TGTGCCAGCAGTTACAAGGCTAGCTGGAACACCGGGGAGCTGTTTTTT
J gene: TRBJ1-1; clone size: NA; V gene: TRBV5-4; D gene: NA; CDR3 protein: CASLGLNTEAFF; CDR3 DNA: TGTGCCAGTCTGGGGCTGAACACTGAAGCTTTCTTT
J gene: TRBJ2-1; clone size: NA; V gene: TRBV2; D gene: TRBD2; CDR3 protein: CASGPLAGGYNEQFF; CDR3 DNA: TGTGCCAGCGGTCCACTAGCGGGAGGGTACAATGAGCAGTTCTTC
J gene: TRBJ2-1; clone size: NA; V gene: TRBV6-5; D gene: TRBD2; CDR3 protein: CASRTAGVRDEQFF; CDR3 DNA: TGTGCCAGCAGGACGGCGGGAGTTAGGGATGAGCAGTTCTTC
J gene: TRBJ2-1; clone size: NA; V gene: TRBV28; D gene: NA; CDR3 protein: CASSFLRRDEQFF; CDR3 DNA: TGTGCCAGCAGTTTCCTACGACGCGATGAGCAGTTCTTC
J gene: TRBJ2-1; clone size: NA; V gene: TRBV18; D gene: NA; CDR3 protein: CASLLGGADYNEQFF; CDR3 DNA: TGTGCCAGCCTCCTTGGGGGGGCCGATTACAATGAGCAGTTCTTC
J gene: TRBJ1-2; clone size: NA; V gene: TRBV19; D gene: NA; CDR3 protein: CASMVTGTSGYTF; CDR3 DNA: TGTGCCAGCATGGTGACAGGCACCTCCGGCTACACCTTC
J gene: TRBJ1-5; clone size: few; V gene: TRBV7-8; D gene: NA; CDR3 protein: CASSPLWGALGQPQHF; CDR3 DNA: TGTGCCAGCAGCCCCCTATGGGGGGCGCTTGGTCAGCCCCAGCATTTT
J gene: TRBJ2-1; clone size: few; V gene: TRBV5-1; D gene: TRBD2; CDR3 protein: CASSLGTSGSQQSEQFF; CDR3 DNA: TGCGCCAGCAGCTTAGGAACTAGCGGGAGTCAGCAATCTGAGCAGTTCTTC
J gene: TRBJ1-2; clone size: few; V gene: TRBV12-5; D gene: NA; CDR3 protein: CASGAGARDYGYTF; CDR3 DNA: TGTGCTAGTGGCGCAGGGGCCAGAGATTATGGCTACACCTTC
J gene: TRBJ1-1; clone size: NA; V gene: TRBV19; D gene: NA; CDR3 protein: CASSIGRGKGTEAFF; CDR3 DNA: TGTGCCAGTAGTATAGGTCGGGGGAAAGGGACTGAAGCTTTCTTT
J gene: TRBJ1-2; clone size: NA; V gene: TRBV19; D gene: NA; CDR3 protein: CASSIDEPASLYGYTF; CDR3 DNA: TGTGCCAGTAGTATAGATGAGCCAGCTTCCCTCTATGGCTACACCTTC
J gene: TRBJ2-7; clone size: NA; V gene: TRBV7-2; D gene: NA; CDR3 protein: CASSLSLTSYEQYF; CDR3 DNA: TGTGCCAGCAGCTTATCCCTTACCTCCTACGAGCAGTACTTC
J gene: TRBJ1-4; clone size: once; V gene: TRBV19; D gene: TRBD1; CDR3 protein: CASTDRGYNEKLFF; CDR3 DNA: TGTGCCAGTACCGACAGGGGCTATAATGAAAAACTGTTTTTT
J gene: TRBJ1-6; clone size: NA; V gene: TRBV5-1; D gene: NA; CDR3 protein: CASSLAPADASPLHF; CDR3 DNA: TGCGCCAGCAGCTTGGCGCCGGCGGACGCTTCACCCCTCCACTTT
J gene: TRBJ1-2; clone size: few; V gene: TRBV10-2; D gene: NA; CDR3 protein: CASTGRGDGYTF; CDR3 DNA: TGCGCCAGTACAGGGAGAGGGGATGGCTACACCTTC
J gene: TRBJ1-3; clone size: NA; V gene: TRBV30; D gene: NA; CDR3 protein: CAWSVRAGLSGNTIYF; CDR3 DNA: TGTGCCTGGAGTGTAAGGGCAGGACTCTCTGGAAACACCATATATTTT
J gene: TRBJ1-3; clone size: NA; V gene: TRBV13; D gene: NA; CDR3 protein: CASSFSGNTIYF; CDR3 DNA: TGTGCCAGCAGCTTTAGTGGAAACACCATATATTTT
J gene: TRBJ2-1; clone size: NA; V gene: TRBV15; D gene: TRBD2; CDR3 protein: CATSREAGVYNEQFF; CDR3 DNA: TGTGCCACCAGCAGAGAAGCGGGAGTGTATAATGAGCAGTTCTTC
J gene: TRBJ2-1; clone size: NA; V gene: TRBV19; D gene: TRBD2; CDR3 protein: CASRIAGVNEQFF; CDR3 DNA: TGTGCCAGTAGAATAGCGGGAGTGAATGAGCAGTTCTTC
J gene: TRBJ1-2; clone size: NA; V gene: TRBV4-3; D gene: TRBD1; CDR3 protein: CASRPGTGGYGYTF; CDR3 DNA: TGCGCCAGCAGACCCGGGACAGGGGGCTATGGCTACACCTTC
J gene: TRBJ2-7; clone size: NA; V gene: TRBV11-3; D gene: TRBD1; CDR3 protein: CASSLGQGAHEQYF; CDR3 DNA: TGTGCCAGCAGCTTGGGACAGGGGGCCCACGAGCAGTACTTC
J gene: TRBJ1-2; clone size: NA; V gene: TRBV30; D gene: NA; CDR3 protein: CAWSSMQRRYYADGYTF; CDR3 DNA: TGTGCCTGGAGTTCTATGCAGAGACGGTACTATGCCGATGGCTACACCTTC
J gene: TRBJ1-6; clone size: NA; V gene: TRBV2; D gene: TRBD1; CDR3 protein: CATQDRSGYSPLHF; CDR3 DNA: TGTGCCACCCAGGACAGGTCCGGGTATTCACCCCTCCACTTT
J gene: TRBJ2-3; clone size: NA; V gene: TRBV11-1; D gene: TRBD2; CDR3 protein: CASSLVGLAGGITDTQYF; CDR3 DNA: TGTGCCAGCAGCTTAGTCGGGCTAGCGGGAGGTATCACAGATACGCAGTATTTT
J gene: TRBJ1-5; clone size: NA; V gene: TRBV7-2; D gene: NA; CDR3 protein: CASSLMDQPQHF; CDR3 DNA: TGTGCCAGCAGCTTAATGGATCAGCCCCAGCATTTT
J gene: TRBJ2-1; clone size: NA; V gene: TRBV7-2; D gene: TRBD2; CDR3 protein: CASSLGPLAGVSNNEQFF; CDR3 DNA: TGTGCCAGCAGCTTAGGCCCTCTAGCGGGAGTGTCTAACAATGAGCAGTTCTTC
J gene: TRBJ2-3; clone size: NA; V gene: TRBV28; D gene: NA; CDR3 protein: CASSPAAGGEVDTQYF; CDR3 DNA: TGTGCCAGCAGTCCCGCGGCAGGGGGGGAAGTAGATACGCAGTATTTT
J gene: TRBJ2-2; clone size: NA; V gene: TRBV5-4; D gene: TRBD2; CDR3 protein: CASTLSSGRYAGELFF; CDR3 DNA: TGTGCCAGCACCTTGAGTAGCGGGAGGTACGCCGGGGAGCTGTTTTTT
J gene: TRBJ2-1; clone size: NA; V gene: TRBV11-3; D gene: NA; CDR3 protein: CASSLAGLSSNEQFF; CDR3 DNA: TGTGCCAGCAGCTTAGCGGGTCTTAGTAGTAATGAGCAGTTCTTC
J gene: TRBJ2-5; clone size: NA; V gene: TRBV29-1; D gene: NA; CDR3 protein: CSVDRGGRETQYF; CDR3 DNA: TGCAGCGTTGACAGGGGGGGACGGGAGACCCAGTACTTC
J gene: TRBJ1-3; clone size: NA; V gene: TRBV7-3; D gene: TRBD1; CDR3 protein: CASSLGTGYSGNTIYF; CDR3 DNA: TGTGCCAGCAGCTTAGGGACAGGTTACTCTGGAAACACCATATATTTT
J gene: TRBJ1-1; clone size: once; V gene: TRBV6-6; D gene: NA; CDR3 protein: CASSYLGTEAFF; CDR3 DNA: TGTGCCAGCAGTTACCTGGGGACTGAAGCTTTCTTT
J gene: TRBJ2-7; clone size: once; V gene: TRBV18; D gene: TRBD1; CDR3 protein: CASSGQGGYEQYF; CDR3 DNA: TGTGCCAGCTCGGGACAGGGCGGCTACGAGCAGTACTTC
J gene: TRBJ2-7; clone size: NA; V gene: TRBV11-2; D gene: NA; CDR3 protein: CASSLDTVNEQYF; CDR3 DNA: TGTGCCAGCAGCTTAGACACAGTGAACGAGCAGTACTTC
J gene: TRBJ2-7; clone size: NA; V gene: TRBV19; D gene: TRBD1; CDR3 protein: CASSAGTGSSYEQYF; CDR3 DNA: TGTGCCAGTAGTGCTGGGACAGGGAGCTCCTACGAGCAGTACTTC
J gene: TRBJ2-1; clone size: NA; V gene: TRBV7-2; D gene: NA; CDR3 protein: CASRWGRSTNEQFF; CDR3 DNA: TGTGCCAGCAGATGGGGACGCAGTACCAATGAGCAGTTCTTC
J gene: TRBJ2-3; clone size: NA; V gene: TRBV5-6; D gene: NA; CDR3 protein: CASSGDFADTQYF; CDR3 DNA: TGTGCCAGCAGCGGGGACTTTGCAGATACGCAGTATTTT
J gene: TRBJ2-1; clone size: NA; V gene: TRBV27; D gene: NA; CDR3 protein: CASGWNYNEQFF; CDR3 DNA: TGTGCCAGCGGTTGGAACTACAATGAGCAGTTCTTC
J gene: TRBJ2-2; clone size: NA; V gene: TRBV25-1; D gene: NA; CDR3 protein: CASSESPTDAGELFF; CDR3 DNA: TGTGCCAGCAGTGAATCACCCACGGACGCCGGGGAGCTGTTTTTT
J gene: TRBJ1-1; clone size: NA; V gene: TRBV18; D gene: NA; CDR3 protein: CASSPGPNTEAFF; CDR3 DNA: TGTGCCAGCTCACCAGGTCCGAACACTGAAGCTTTCTTT